Listed below are T cell receptor beta chains from one sample, sequenced in a study of blood T cells in healthy people across ages. TCRdb fed the 5' RACE reads into MiXCR, producing one record per CDR3 protein. The sample lists roughly 700,000 distinct CDR3 sequences; 25% were seen once. These data were also filed under a second study, of T cells of mothers and their children.

The sequenced material came from blood. The receptor set was obtained from a boy aged 10-17 years in good health. CDR3s include the opening cysteine and the closing phenylalanine or tryptophan. D genes are given only for firm matches. Only some rows state a clone size, as once, few, many or a class for expanded clones.

TGCAGTGCCAAAAGGGGCCGCTTCGACAATGAGCAGTTCTTC	CSAKRGRFDNEQFF	few	TRBV20-1	-	TRBJ2-1
TGTGCCAGCAGTTTAGCGTCCGCACAGGGTTCGGAGACCCAGTACTTC	CASSLASAQGSETQYF	-	TRBV12-3/TRBV12-4	-	TRBJ2-5
TGCGCCAGCAGCCTACCAGGGGGCGGCACCGGGGAGCTGTTTTTT	CASSLPGGGTGELFF	few	TRBV5-1	TRBD1	TRBJ2-2
TGCGCCAGCAGCCCCGGACAGCAACAAGAGACCCAGTACTTC	CASSPGQQQETQYF	-	TRBV5-1	-	TRBJ2-5
TGTGCCAGCAGCCAAAGGGATTCACCCCTCCACTTT	CASSQRDSPLHF	-	TRBV3-1	-	TRBJ1-6
TGTGCCACCAGACAGTCCCAAGAGACCCAGTACTTC	CATRQSQETQYF	few	TRBV10-3	-	TRBJ2-5
TGCGCCAGCAGTGAGTCGAGTCTAGCGGGAGTAACCGGGGAGCTGTTTTTT	CASSESSLAGVTGELFF	once	TRBV10-1	TRBD2	TRBJ2-2
TGCGCCAGCAGCTTGGCCGTCGGGCAGGGACAAGAGACCCAGTACTTC	CASSLAVGQGQETQYF	few	TRBV5-1	-	TRBJ2-5
TGCAGCGTTGCGGAACAGACCTACGAGCAGTACTTC	CSVAEQTYEQYF	-	TRBV29-1	-	TRBJ2-7
TGCGCCAGCAATAGAGAGGCTCTAAACACAGATACGCAGTATTTT	CASNREALNTDTQYF	-	TRBV5-1	-	TRBJ2-3
TGTGCCAGCAGTGTTACCACAGATACGCAGTATTTT	CASSVTTDTQYF	-	TRBV12-3/TRBV12-4	-	TRBJ2-3
TGTGCCATCAGCATTGGACTAGCTGACAATGAGCAGTTCTTC	CAISIGLADNEQFF	-	TRBV10-3	TRBD2	TRBJ2-1
TGTGCCAGCAGTTACCGGCCGAAAAGCTCCTACAATGAGCAGTTCTTC	CASSYRPKSSYNEQFF	few	TRBV6-5	-	TRBJ2-1
TGCAGCACAATGACAGGGCGCTACGAGCAGTACTTC	CSTMTGRYEQYF	-	TRBV29-1	TRBD1	TRBJ2-7
TGTGCCAGCAGCTACGGGACAGGGGGTACCCCCTCCTACGAGCAGTACTTC	CASSYGTGGTPSYEQYF	-	TRBV7-8	TRBD1	TRBJ2-7